This T cell receptor (beta chain) emerged from a study of T-cell reconstitution after alpha-beta-depleted transplantation in children. The CDR3 extends over 15 amino acids. J lost 3 bases, V lost 2 bases, and 6 bases had no gene match. Germline lookup yields CDR1 DFQATT and CDR2 SNEGSKA (reference sequence). Preparation of the TCRbeta library involved a method that used unique molecular identifiers. TCRdb processed the PCR reads anew with MiXCR; each CDR3 protein has one entry. Altogether around 530,000 distinct CDR3 sequences are present, less than 35% being singletons, with the ten largest covering 2% to 3%.

This chain uses TRBV20-1 with TRBJ1-3; TRBD1 matches at 8 bases. Sequencing used PBMCs from the stem cell graft donor, obtained from the stem cell graft. This receptor was identified in a human donor who donated a stem cell graft to a child with aplastic anemia. This CDR3 is CSARLRTGNGNTIYF. CDR3 sequence (DNA): TGCAGTGCTAGACTTAGGACAGGGAATGGAAACACCATATATTTT.